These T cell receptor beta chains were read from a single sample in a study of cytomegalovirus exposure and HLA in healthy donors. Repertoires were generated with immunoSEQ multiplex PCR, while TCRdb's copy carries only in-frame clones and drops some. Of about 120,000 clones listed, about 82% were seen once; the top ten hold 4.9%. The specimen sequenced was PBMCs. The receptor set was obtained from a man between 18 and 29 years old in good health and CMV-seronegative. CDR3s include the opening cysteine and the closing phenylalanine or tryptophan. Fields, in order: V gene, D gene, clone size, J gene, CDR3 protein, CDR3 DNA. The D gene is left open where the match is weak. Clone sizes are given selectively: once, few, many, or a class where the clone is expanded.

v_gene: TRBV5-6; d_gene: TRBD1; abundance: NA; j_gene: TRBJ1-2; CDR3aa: CASSFGRQGDGYTF; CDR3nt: TGTGCCAGCAGCTTTGGGCGACAGGGTGATGGCTACACCTTC
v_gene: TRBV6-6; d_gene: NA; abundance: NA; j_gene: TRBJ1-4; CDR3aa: CASRLYRLDEKLFF; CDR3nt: TGTGCCAGCAGATTGTACAGGCTGGATGAAAAACTGTTTTTT
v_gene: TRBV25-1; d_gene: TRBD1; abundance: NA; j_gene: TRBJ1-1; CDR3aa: CASSEPRTGDMTTEAFF; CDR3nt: TGTGCCAGCAGTGAACCACGGACAGGGGATATGACCACTGAAGCTTTCTTT
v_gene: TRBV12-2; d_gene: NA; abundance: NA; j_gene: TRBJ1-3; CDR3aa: CASRSDGRGPTGNTIYF; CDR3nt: TGTGCAAGTCGCTCCGACGGCAGGGGCCCTACTGGAAACACCATATATTTT
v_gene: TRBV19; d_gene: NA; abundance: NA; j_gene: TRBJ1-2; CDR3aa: CASSSGRVLGYTF; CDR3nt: TGTGCCAGTAGTTCAGGCAGGGTTTTAGGCTACACCTTC
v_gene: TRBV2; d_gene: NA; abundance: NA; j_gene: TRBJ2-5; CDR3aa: CASQGDQETQYF; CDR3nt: TGTGCCAGCCAAGGGGACCAAGAGACCCAGTACTTC
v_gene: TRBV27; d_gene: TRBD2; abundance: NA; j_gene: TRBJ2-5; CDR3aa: CASRDSGRETQYF; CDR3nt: TGTGCCAGCAGGGATAGCGGGAGGGAGACCCAGTACTTC
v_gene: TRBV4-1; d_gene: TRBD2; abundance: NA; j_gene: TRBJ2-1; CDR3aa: CASQRDSGSYNEQFF; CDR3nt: TGCGCCAGCCAGCGGGATTCGGGGTCCTACAATGAGCAGTTCTTC
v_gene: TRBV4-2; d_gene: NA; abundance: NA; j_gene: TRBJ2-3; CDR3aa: CASSQDRTSDTQYF; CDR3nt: TGTGCCAGCAGCCAAGATCGCACTTCGGATACGCAGTATTTT
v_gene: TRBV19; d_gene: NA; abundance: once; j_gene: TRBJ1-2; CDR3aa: CATQDSKAYYGYTF; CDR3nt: TGTGCCACTCAGGACAGTAAGGCTTACTATGGCTACACCTTC
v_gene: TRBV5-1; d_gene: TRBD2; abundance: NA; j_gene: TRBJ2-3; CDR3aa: CASRRGGSTDTQYF; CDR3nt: TGCGCCAGCAGGCGCGGGGGGAGCACAGATACGCAGTATTTT
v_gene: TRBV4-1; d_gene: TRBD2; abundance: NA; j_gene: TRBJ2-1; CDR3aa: CASSQEGGRLAYNEQFF; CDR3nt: TGCGCCAGCAGCCAAGAAGGCGGGAGGCTCGCCTACAATGAGCAGTTCTTC
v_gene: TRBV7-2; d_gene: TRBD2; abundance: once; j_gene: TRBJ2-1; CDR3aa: CASRAGTSGGPGYNEQFF; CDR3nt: TGTGCCAGCAGGGCAGGGACTAGCGGGGGGCCGGGGTACAATGAGCAGTTCTTC
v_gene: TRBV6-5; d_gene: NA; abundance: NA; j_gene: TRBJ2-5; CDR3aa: CASSSRLPGTQYF; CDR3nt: TGTGCCAGCAGTTCCCGACTCCCTGGGACCCAGTACTTC
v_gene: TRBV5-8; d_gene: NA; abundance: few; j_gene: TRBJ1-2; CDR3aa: CASSYQGYTF; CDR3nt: TGTGCCAGCAGCTATCAGGGCTACACCTTC
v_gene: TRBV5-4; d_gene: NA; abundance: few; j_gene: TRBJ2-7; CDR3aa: CASTAGFGPYEQYF; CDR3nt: TGTGCCAGCACCGCCGGGTTTGGCCCCTACGAGCAGTACTTC
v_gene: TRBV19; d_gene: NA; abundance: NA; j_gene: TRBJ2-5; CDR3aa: CASSKSGAGVQETQYF; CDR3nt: TGTGCCAGTAGTAAATCGGGGGCGGGGGTTCAAGAGACCCAGTACTTC
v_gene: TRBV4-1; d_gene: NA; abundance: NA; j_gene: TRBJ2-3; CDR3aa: CASSQDLAGSGVTDTQYF; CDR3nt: TGCGCCAGCAGCCAAGATCTCGCAGGGTCGGGAGTCACAGATACGCAGTATTTT
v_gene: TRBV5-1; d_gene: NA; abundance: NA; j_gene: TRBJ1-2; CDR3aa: CASSAGGLLNYGYTF; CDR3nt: TGCGCCAGCAGCGCCGGTGGGCTGCTTAACTATGGCTACACCTTC
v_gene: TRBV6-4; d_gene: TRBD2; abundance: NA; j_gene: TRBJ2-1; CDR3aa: CASSDSAGAYNEQFF; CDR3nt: TGTGCCAGCAGTGACTCAGCGGGGGCCTACAATGAGCAGTTCTTC
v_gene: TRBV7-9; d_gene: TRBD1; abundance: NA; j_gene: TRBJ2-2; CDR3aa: CASRTGTGTGELFF; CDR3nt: TGTGCCAGCAGGACCGGGACAGGCACCGGGGAGCTGTTTTTT
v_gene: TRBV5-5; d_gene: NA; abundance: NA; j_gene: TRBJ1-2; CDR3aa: CASSLNEGGGYTF; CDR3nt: TGTGCCAGCAGCTTGAACGAGGGTGGTGGCTACACCTTC
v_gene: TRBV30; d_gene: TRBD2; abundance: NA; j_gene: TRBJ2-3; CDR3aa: CAWGTSGTDTQYF; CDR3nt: TGTGCCTGGGGGACTAGCGGTACAGATACGCAGTATTTT
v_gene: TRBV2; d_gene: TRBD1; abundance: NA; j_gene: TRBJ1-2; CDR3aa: CASGTGGFYGYTF; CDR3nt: TGTGCCAGCGGGACAGGGGGCTTCTATGGCTACACCTTC
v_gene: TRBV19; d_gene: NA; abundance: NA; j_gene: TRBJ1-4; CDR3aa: CASSVPGLAGEKLFF; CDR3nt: TGTGCCAGTAGTGTCCCGGGTCTGGCGGGGGAAAAACTGTTTTTT
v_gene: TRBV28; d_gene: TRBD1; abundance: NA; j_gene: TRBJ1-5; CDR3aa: CASSPRGKGNQPQHF; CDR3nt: TGTGCCAGCAGTCCCAGGGGGAAGGGCAATCAGCCCCAGCATTTT
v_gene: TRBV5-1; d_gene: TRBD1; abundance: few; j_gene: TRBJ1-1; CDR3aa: CASSLGLPGQNEAFF; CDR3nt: TGCGCCAGCAGCTTGGGGTTACCGGGACAGAATGAAGCTTTCTTT
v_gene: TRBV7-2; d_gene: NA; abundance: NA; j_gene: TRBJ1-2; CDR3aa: CASSLEWTRVSLDYGYTF; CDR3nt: TGTGCCAGCAGCTTAGAGTGGACAAGGGTCTCCCTTGACTATGGCTACACCTTC
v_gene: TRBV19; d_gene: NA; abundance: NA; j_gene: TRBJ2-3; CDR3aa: CASNRGSTDTQYF; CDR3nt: TGTGCCAGTAATCGGGGGAGCACAGATACGCAGTATTTT
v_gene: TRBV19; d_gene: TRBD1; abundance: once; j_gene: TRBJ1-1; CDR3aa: CASSEGQPNTEAFF; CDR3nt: TGTGCCAGTAGTGAGGGACAGCCAAACACTGAAGCTTTCTTT
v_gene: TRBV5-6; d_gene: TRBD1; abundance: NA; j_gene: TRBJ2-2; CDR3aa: CASSLEAVGGLNTGELFF; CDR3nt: TGTGCCAGCAGCTTGGAGGCAGTAGGGGGCCTGAACACCGGGGAGCTGTTTTTT
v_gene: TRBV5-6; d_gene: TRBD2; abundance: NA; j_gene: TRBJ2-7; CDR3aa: CASSPGLGGYEQYF; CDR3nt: TGTGCCAGCAGCCCGGGACTAGGAGGCTACGAGCAGTACTTC
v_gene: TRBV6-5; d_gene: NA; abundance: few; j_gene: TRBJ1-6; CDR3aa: CASRTRDFANSPLHF; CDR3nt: TGTGCCAGCAGAACCCGGGACTTTGCAAATTCACCCCTCCACTTT
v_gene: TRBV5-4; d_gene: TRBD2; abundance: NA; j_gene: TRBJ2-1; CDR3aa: CASSLGLADKFF; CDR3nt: TGTGCCAGCAGCCTCGGACTAGCGGACAAGTTCTTC
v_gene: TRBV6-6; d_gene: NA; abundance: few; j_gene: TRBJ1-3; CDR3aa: CASKRQVSGNTIYF; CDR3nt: TGTGCCAGCAAAAGACAGGTCTCTGGAAACACCATATATTTT
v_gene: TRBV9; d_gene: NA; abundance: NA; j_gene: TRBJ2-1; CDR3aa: CASSVEGGEVFF; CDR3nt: TGTGCCAGCAGCGTAGAAGGGGGGGAAGTCTTCTTC
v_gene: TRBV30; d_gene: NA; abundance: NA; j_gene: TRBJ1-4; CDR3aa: CAWRRQTNEKLFF; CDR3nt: TGTGCCTGGAGAAGACAAACTAATGAAAAACTGTTTTTT
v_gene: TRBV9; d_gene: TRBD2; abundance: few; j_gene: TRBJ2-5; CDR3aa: CASSAGLAGETQYF; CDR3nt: TGTGCCAGCAGCGCGGGACTAGCGGGGGAGACCCAGTACTTC
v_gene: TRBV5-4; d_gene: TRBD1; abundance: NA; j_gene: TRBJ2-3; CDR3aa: CASSLEWGQGEGDTQYF; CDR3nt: TGTGCCAGCAGCTTGGAATGGGGGCAGGGGGAAGGCGATACGCAGTATTTT
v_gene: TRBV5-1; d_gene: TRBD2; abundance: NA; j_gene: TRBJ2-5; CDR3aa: CASRGAGGLETQYF; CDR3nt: TGCGCCAGCAGGGGAGCGGGAGGATTGGAGACCCAGTACTTC